These 8 T cell receptor beta chains were sequenced from one sample in a study of blood T cells in healthy people across ages. A J-beta primer mix and a sample-barcoded 5' primer were used in a second PCR of about 6 to 12 cycles. One entry per CDR3 protein results from TCRdb running MiXCR on the 5' RACE reads. The table records over 1,500,000 distinct CDR3 sequences, roughly 49% of them present only once. Sample: blood. The receptors derive from a woman between 40 and 50 years old in good health.

This clonotype was counted ten times or more. The chain carries TRBV13 and TRBJ1-1; unclear D gene. The V and J ends lost 0 bases and 8 bases respectively, with 4 bases between them. This CDR3 spans 11 amino acids. CDR1 PRHDT and CDR2 FYEKMQ come from the germline V gene (reference sequence). This CDR3 reads CASSLGGEAFF. Here the CDR3 DNA reads TGTGCCAGCAGCTTAGGAGGGGAAGCTTTCTTT.

This clonotype has a handful of counts. V is TRBV4-3 and J is TRBJ2-4; the D gene is possibly TRBD2 (6 bases). The germline V and J ends were trimmed by 3 bases and 8 bases, with 14 bases remaining between them. The CDR3 spans 14 residues. Germline values: CDR1 LGHNA, CDR2 YSLEER. The DNA of the CDR3 is TGCGCCAGCAGCCACGGGGGTCGTTTGGACATTCAGTACTTC. This codes for CASSHGGRLDIQYF.

This clonotype was found a few times. This sequence joins TRBV5-6 and TRBJ2-3; 8 nucleotides align to TRBD1. V lost 3 bases to trimming and J lost 1 base; unmatched junction nucleotides: 7. The CDR3 has 16 residues. Germline V gene lookup returns CDR1 SGHDT and CDR2 YYEEEE. For the CDR3, the DNA is TGTGCCAGCAGCTATCCGTCACAGGGGGGCACAGATACGCAGTATTTT. This codes for CASSYPSQGGTDTQYF.

The rearrangement uses TRBV7-3 and TRBJ2-6; D gene ambiguous. V was trimmed by 4 bases and J by 2 bases, leaving 9 bases between them. Germline V gives CDR1 SGHTA, CDR2 FQGTGA. This CDR3 is built from 15 residues. CDR3 in DNA: TGTGCCAGCAGCTCACAGCACACTGGGGCCAACGTCCTGACTTTC. It is translated as CASSSQHTGANVLTF. Combining the CDR3 with reference TRBV7-3 and TRBJ2-6 gives the whole variable domain GAGVSQTPSNKVTEKGKYVELRCDPISGHTALYWYRQSLGQGPEFLIYFQGTGAADDSGLPNDRFFAVRPEGSVSTLKIQRTERGDSAVYLCASSSQHTGANVLTFGAGSRLTVL.

The chain combines TRBV28 with TRBJ1-2; no reliable D call. The CDR3 runs 14 residues. CDR1 and CDR2 (germline): MDHEN, SYDVKM. V lost 5 bases and J 5 bases, leaving 15 bases between the germline ends. DNA for the CDR3: TGTGCCAGCAGTATTCCTTCGGCGAATTATGGCTACACCTTC. Translation: CASSIPSANYGYTF.

The chain uses TRBV4-1 and TRBJ1-2; 8 bases fit TRBD1. Losses at the gene ends were 0 bases for V and 5 bases for J; bases not matched to a gene: 5. CDR3 length equals 15 residues. In germline, CDR1 is MGHRA, CDR2 YSYEKL. CDR3 amino acids: CASSQEGRGRYGYTF. In nucleotides, the CDR3 is TGCGCCAGCAGCCAAGAGGGCAGGGGGCGGTATGGCTACACCTTC.

There are a few counts of this clonotype. The gene calls are TRBV4-3 and TRBJ2-7; 7 bases align to TRBD2. The junction had 7 bases not matched to a gene; V was cut back by 1 base and J by 1 base. Germline loops: CDR1 LGHNA, CDR2 YSLEER. The CDR3 is 16 amino acids. The CDR3 DNA sequence: TGCGCCAGCAGCCAAGGTGGCAGGGAGGGATCCTACGAGCAGTACTTC. Its protein is CASSQGGREGSYEQYF.

The V and J genes are TRBV28 and TRBJ1-4, with TRBD1 identical over 11 bases. Germline V CDR1 and CDR2: MDHEN, SYDVKM. The V and J ends lost 5 bases and 7 bases, in that order; junction bases with no gene match: 6. The CDR3 is made up of 15 amino acids. CDR3 nucleotides: TGTGCCAGCAGTCGATCCGGGACAGGGGGTGAAAAACTGTTTTTT. As protein: CASSRSGTGGEKLFF. The whole variable domain, filled in from reference TRBV28 and TRBJ1-4, reads DVKVTQSSRYLVKRTGEKVFLECVQDMDHENMFWYRQDPGLGLRLIYFSYDVKMKEKGDIPEGYSVSREKKERFSLILESASTNQTSMYLCASSRSGTGGEKLFFGSGTQLSVL.